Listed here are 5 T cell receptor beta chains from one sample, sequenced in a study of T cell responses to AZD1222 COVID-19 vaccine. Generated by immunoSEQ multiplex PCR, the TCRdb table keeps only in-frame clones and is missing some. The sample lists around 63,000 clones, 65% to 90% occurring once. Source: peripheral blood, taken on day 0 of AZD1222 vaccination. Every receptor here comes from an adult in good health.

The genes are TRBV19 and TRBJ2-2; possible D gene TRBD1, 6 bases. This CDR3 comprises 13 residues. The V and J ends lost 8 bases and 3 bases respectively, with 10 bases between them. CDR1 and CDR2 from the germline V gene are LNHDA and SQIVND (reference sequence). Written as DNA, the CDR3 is TGTGCCAGTCCGAACAGGGACACCGGGGAGCTGTTTTTT. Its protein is CASPNRDTGELFF.

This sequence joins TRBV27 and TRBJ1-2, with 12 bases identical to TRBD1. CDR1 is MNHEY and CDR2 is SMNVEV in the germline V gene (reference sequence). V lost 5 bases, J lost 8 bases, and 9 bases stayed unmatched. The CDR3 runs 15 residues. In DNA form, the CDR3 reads TGTGCCAGCAGTCCACTCGGGACAGGGGGCCGGGGCTACACCTTC. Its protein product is CASSPLGTGGRGYTF.

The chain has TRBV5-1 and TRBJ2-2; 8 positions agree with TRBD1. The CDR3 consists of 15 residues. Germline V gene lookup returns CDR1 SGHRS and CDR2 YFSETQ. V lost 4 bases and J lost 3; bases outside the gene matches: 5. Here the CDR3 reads CASSVTGGYTGELFF. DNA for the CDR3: TGCGCCAGCAGCGTCACAGGGGGGTACACCGGGGAGCTGTTTTTT. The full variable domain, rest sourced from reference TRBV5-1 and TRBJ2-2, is KAGVTQTPRYLIKTRGQQVTLSCSPISGHRSVSWYQQTPGQGLQFLFEYFSETQRNKGNFPGRFSGRQFSNSRSEMNVSTLELGDSALYLCASSVTGGYTGELFFGEGSRLTVL.

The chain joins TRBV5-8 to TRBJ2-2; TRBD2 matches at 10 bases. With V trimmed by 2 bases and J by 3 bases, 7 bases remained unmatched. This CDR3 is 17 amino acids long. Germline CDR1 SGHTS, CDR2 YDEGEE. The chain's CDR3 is CASSFHSGGPYTGELFF. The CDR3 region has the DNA TGTGCCAGCAGCTTTCATAGCGGGGGGCCTTACACCGGGGAGCTGTTTTTT.

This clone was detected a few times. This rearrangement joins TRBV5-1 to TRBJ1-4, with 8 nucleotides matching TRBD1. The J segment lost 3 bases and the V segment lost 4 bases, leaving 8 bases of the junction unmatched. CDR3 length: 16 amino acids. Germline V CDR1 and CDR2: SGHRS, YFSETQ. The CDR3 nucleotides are TGCGCCAGCAGCCAAAGCAAACAGGGGGCTAATGAAAAACTGTTTTTT. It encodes CASSQSKQGANEKLFF. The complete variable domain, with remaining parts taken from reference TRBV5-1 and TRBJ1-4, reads KAGVTQTPRYLIKTRGQQVTLSCSPISGHRSVSWYQQTPGQGLQFLFEYFSETQRNKGNFPGRFSGRQFSNSRSEMNVSTLELGDSALYLCASSQSKQGANEKLFFGSGTQLSVL.